These T cell receptor beta chains were read from a single sample in a study of technical replicates of blood from a handful of donors. Only in-frame clones appear in the TCRdb table, and some are missing; sequencing was by immunoSEQ multiplex PCR. The sample lists tens of thousands of clones, about 94% occurring once. The sample consisted of T cells isolated from PBMCs. These receptors were collected from a human donor in good health. The CDR3 runs from the conserved cysteine through the conserved F or W. The D gene is left open where the match is weak. Size tells how often a clone was seen (once, few, many) or the class of an expanded clone, and some rows leave it out.

abundance: NA; j_gene: TRBJ1-1; v_gene: TRBV28; d_gene: NA; CDR3aa: CASSSFYTDMNTEAFF; CDR3nt: TGTGCCAGCAGCTCGTTTTATACAGATATGAACACTGAAGCTTTCTTT
abundance: NA; j_gene: TRBJ2-3; v_gene: TRBV5-1; d_gene: TRBD1; CDR3aa: CASSRTGGEDTQYF; CDR3nt: TGCGCCAGCAGCCGGACAGGGGGCGAAGATACGCAGTATTTT
abundance: NA; j_gene: TRBJ2-1; v_gene: TRBV6-5; d_gene: NA; CDR3aa: CASSYINEQFF; CDR3nt: TGTGCCAGCAGTTATATTAATGAGCAGTTCTTC
abundance: NA; j_gene: TRBJ2-3; v_gene: TRBV30; d_gene: NA; CDR3aa: CAWSVPGSTDTQYF; CDR3nt: TGTGCCTGGAGTGTACCGGGTAGCACAGATACGCAGTATTTT
abundance: NA; j_gene: TRBJ2-1; v_gene: TRBV6-1; d_gene: NA; CDR3aa: CASSEALPGSAYNEQFF; CDR3nt: TGTGCCAGCAGTGAAGCGCTTCCGGGTTCGGCCTACAATGAGCAGTTCTTC
abundance: NA; j_gene: TRBJ2-7; v_gene: TRBV27; d_gene: NA; CDR3aa: CASSSPLARSEQYF; CDR3nt: TGTGCCAGCAGTTCCCCACTAGCTAGGAGCGAGCAGTACTTC
abundance: NA; j_gene: TRBJ2-1; v_gene: TRBV5-5; d_gene: NA; CDR3aa: CASSLDWSSYNEQFF; CDR3nt: TGTGCCAGCAGTTTAGACTGGAGCTCCTACAATGAGCAGTTCTTC
abundance: NA; j_gene: TRBJ2-1; v_gene: TRBV2; d_gene: TRBD2; CDR3aa: CASRGGLGSGAYNEQFF; CDR3nt: TGTGCCAGCAGAGGGGGATTAGGTAGCGGGGCTTACAATGAGCAGTTCTTC
abundance: NA; j_gene: TRBJ1-5; v_gene: TRBV4-1; d_gene: NA; CDR3aa: CASSQVRSEPQHF; CDR3nt: TGCGCCAGCAGCCAAGTCAGGTCCGAGCCCCAGCATTTT
abundance: NA; j_gene: TRBJ2-5; v_gene: TRBV7-9; d_gene: TRBD2; CDR3aa: CASRGPYLKGGPKETQYF; CDR3nt: TGTGCCAGCAGGGGACCGTACCTGAAGGGAGGGCCAAAAGAGACCCAGTACTTC
abundance: NA; j_gene: TRBJ2-3; v_gene: TRBV30; d_gene: NA; CDR3aa: CAWSSEAGRSPTDTQYF; CDR3nt: TGTGCCTGGAGTTCTGAGGCGGGCCGCTCCCCCACAGATACGCAGTATTTT
abundance: NA; j_gene: TRBJ2-7; v_gene: TRBV2; d_gene: TRBD2; CDR3aa: CASRLTSGTREQYF; CDR3nt: TGTGCCAGCAGACTCACTAGCGGGACTCGGGAGCAGTACTTC
abundance: NA; j_gene: TRBJ2-7; v_gene: TRBV27; d_gene: NA; CDR3aa: CASSFSTTGTATF; CDR3nt: TGTGCCAGCAGTTTTTCCACAACCGGGACTGCCACATTC
abundance: once; j_gene: TRBJ2-2; v_gene: TRBV18; d_gene: TRBD2; CDR3aa: CASSNELAGIGTGELFF; CDR3nt: TGTGCCAGCTCTAACGAGTTAGCGGGAATCGGAACCGGGGAGCTGTTTTTT
abundance: NA; j_gene: TRBJ2-7; v_gene: TRBV5-8; d_gene: TRBD1; CDR3aa: CASSPGTGSYEQYF; CDR3nt: TGTGCCAGCAGCCCCGGGACAGGGAGCTACGAGCAGTACTTC
abundance: NA; j_gene: TRBJ2-7; v_gene: TRBV7-7; d_gene: NA; CDR3aa: CASSLAGSYEQYF; CDR3nt: TGTGCTAGCAGCTTGGCGGGATCCTACGAGCAGTACTTC
abundance: NA; j_gene: TRBJ1-1; v_gene: TRBV6-5; d_gene: NA; CDR3aa: CASSPGYTEAFF; CDR3nt: TGTGCCAGCAGCCCCGGGTACACTGAAGCTTTCTTT
abundance: NA; j_gene: TRBJ1-1; v_gene: TRBV14; d_gene: NA; CDR3aa: CASSHLGGSVNTEAFF; CDR3nt: TGTGCCAGCAGCCATCTGGGGGGGTCGGTGAACACTGAAGCTTTCTTT
abundance: NA; j_gene: TRBJ2-2; v_gene: TRBV7-9; d_gene: TRBD2; CDR3aa: CASSGTSGNTGELFF; CDR3nt: TGTGCCAGCAGCGGGACTAGCGGTAACACCGGGGAGCTGTTTTTT
abundance: NA; j_gene: TRBJ2-1; v_gene: TRBV10-3; d_gene: NA; CDR3aa: CAISESTSRRLLPNEQFF; CDR3nt: TGTGCCATCAGTGAGTCAACCTCTCGCAGACTTTTACCTAATGAGCAGTTCTTC
abundance: NA; j_gene: TRBJ1-5; v_gene: TRBV11-2; d_gene: NA; CDR3aa: CASSPWEDQPQHF; CDR3nt: TGTGCCAGCAGCCCATGGGAGGATCAGCCCCAGCATTTT
abundance: NA; j_gene: TRBJ1-1; v_gene: TRBV5-1; d_gene: NA; CDR3aa: CASSLGQPNTEAFF; CDR3nt: TGCGCCAGCAGCTTAGGACAGCCTAACACTGAAGCTTTCTTT
abundance: NA; j_gene: TRBJ1-4; v_gene: TRBV28; d_gene: NA; CDR3aa: CASSLSEGLFF; CDR3nt: TGTGCCAGCAGTTTAAGTGAGGGTCTGTTTTTT
abundance: NA; j_gene: TRBJ1-4; v_gene: TRBV27; d_gene: TRBD1; CDR3aa: CASSFSGQNEKLFF; CDR3nt: TGTGCCAGCAGTTTCTCGGGACAGAATGAAAAACTGTTTTTT
abundance: NA; j_gene: TRBJ2-7; v_gene: TRBV25-1; d_gene: TRBD2; CDR3aa: CASSEWRGGVGEQYF; CDR3nt: TGTGCCAGCAGTGAATGGCGGGGGGGCGTAGGAGAGCAGTACTTC
abundance: NA; j_gene: TRBJ2-1; v_gene: TRBV11-1; d_gene: TRBD2; CDR3aa: CASSRLADNYNEQFF; CDR3nt: TGTGCCAGCAGCCGACTAGCCGATAACTACAATGAGCAGTTCTTC
abundance: NA; j_gene: TRBJ1-5; v_gene: TRBV6-1; d_gene: NA; CDR3aa: CASTDGIVNQPQHF; CDR3nt: TGTGCCAGTACCGACGGGATCGTGAATCAGCCCCAGCATTTT
abundance: NA; j_gene: TRBJ1-5; v_gene: TRBV6-1; d_gene: NA; CDR3aa: CASSEAYHSRAKSYQPQHF; CDR3nt: TGTGCCAGCAGTGAAGCCTACCATAGCCGAGCCAAATCATATCAGCCCCAGCATTTT
abundance: NA; j_gene: TRBJ1-1; v_gene: TRBV6-5; d_gene: TRBD1; CDR3aa: CASSYGYRGLGEAFF; CDR3nt: TGTGCCAGCAGTTACGGGTACAGGGGGCTAGGGGAAGCTTTCTTT
abundance: NA; j_gene: TRBJ2-1; v_gene: TRBV4-2; d_gene: NA; CDR3aa: CASSQDGVVGEQFF; CDR3nt: TGTGCCAGCAGCCAAGATGGAGTAGTCGGTGAGCAGTTCTTC